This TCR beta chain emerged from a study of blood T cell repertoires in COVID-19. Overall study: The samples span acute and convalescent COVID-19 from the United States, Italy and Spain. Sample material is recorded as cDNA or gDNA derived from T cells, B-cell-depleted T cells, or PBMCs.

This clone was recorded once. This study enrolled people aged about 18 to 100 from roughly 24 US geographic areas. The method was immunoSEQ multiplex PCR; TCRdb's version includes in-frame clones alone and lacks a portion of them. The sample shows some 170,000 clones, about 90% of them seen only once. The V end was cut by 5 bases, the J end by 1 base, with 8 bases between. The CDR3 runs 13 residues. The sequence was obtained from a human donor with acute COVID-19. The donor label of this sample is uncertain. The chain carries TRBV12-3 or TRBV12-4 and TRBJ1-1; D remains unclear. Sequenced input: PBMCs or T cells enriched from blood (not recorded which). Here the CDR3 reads CASSPDWNTEAFF. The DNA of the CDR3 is TGTGCCAGCAGTCCAGACTGGAACACTGAAGCTTTCTTT.